Following are 25 T cell receptor beta chains from one sample sequenced in a study of Graves' ophthalmopathy and Graves' hyperthyroidism. RNA transcripts were the template, and TCR beta CDR3 regions were amplified from them. RT-PCR in the first round used HTBI primers; a second-round multiplex PCR followed. TCRdb itself ran the multiplex PCR reads through MiXCR, one entry per CDR3 protein. The data show 600,000 to 650,000 distinct CDR3 sequences, 22% seen once. The sample comprised peripheral blood. Receptors originate from a woman younger than 30 with stable Graves' hyperthyroidism. Some clones in this sample may be carry-over from other donors' samples.

The chain links TRBV28 to TRBJ2-5; TRBD2 matches 12 bases. CDR3 length equals 17 residues. The ends lost 4 bases at V and 2 bases at J; junction bases unmatched: 8. Germline loops: CDR1 MDHEN, CDR2 SYDVKM. CDR3 nucleotides: TGTGCCAGCAGTTCGCCGACTAGCGGGGGCACACAAGAGACCCAGTACTTC. It specifies CASSSPTSGGTQETQYF.

This clonotype has a handful of counts. As DNA, the CDR3 is TGTGCCAGCAGTGAATTGGGTCGGGCCATCAATCAGCCCCAGCATTTT. This encodes CASSELGRAINQPQHF. This rearrangement joins TRBV6-1 to TRBJ1-5; D call uncertain. Germline CDR1 reads MNHNS; CDR2 reads SASEGT. CDR3 length equals 16 residues. The germline V and J ends were trimmed by 2 bases and 3 bases, with 14 bases remaining between them.

V usage is TRBV12-3 or TRBV12-4 and J usage is TRBJ1-2; weak D call: TRBD1 (6 bases). Trimming cost V 6 bases and J 4 bases, with 15 bases left between them. The CDR3 has 14 amino acids. CDR3 amino acids: CASSPTGTVYGYTF. The CDR3 nucleotides are TGTGCCAGCAGCCCGACAGGCACCGTCTATGGCTACACCTTC.

There are many counts of this clonotype. CDR3 nucleotides: TGTGCCAGCAGCTCCACTGCAAGGGGGTTCACTGAAGCTTTCTTT. Translating gives CASSSTARGFTEAFF. This chain joins TRBV28 and TRBJ1-1, with D maybe TRBD1 (6 bases). This CDR3 has 15 amino acids. CDR1 is MDHEN, CDR2 SYDVKM, per germline. V was trimmed by 6 bases and J by 4 bases, leaving 18 bases between them.

This clonotype has a count of ten or more. The chain links TRBV6-5 to TRBJ1-2, with D possibly matching TRBD1 (5 bases). Per germline, CDR1 MNHEY and CDR2 SVGAGI. This CDR3 is built from 14 residues. Trimming removed 7 bases at V and 6 bases at J, with 18 bases between. Here the CDR3 reads CASTGLQGVDGYTF. DNA of the CDR3: TGTGCCAGCACCGGACTTCAGGGCGTGGATGGCTACACCTTC.

This clonotype was counted ten times or more. J is TRBJ1-2 and V is TRBV9; D not resolved. Germline CDR1 is SGDLS and CDR2 is YYNGEE. V lost 10 bases to trimming and J lost 4 bases, with 14 bases between them. This CDR3 has 12 residues. The CDR3 DNA follows: TGTGCCTCCAGGAGGGATGCCTATGGCTACACCTTC. As protein: CASRRDAYGYTF. Together with reference TRBV9 and TRBJ1-2, the CDR3 gives the full variable domain: DSGVTQTPKHLITATGQRVTLRCSPRSGDLSVYWYQQSLDQGLQFLIQYYNGEERAKGNILERFSAQQFPDLHSELNLSSLELGDSALYFCASRRDAYGYTFGSGTRLTVV.

The rearrangement joins TRBV18 to TRBJ1-2, with 9 nucleotides matching TRBD1. Unmatched junction bases numbered 5, after V lost 5 bases and J lost 4 bases. Germline V lookup: CDR1 KGHSH, CDR2 LQKENI. CDR3 length: 14 residues. CDR3 DNA: TGTGCCAGCTCAGACGGGACAGGGCTCTATGGCTACACCTTC. As protein: CASSDGTGLYGYTF.

This clonotype has ten or more counts. Written as DNA, the CDR3 is TGTGCCAGCAGTCGCCATACTACAAGCTATGGCTACACCTTC. Encoded protein: CASSRHTTSYGYTF. This chain joins TRBV2 and TRBJ1-2; D unclear. The CDR3 contains 14 residues. CDR1 is SNHLY and CDR2 is FYNNEI in the germline V gene. V lost 5 bases and J lost 4, with 14 bases in between.

This clonotype has only a few counts. V and J are TRBV20-1 and TRBJ2-5, with 7 bases lining up with TRBD2. The ends lost 3 bases at V and 6 bases at J; junction bases unmatched: 19. CDR3 size: 17 residues. The germline gives CDR1 DFQATT, CDR2 SNEGSKA (reference sequence). The CDR3 DNA reads TGCAGTGCTAGCTCCGCGACCCTCGGGGGAGGGTGGAAGACCCAGTACTTC. This translates into CSASSATLGGGWKTQYF.

This clonotype came up once. The chain employs TRBV6-5 and TRBJ2-4, with D possibly being TRBD1 or TRBD2 (5 bases each). Trimming cost V 8 bases and J 2 bases, with 10 bases left between them. Germline assignment: CDR1 MNHEY and CDR2 SVGAGI. The CDR3 has 13 amino acids. The CDR3 reads CASELGPKNIQYF. In nucleotides, the CDR3 is TGTGCCAGCGAGTTGGGACCCAAAAACATTCAGTACTTC.

CDR3 region: CASSFEGVYEQYF. The CDR3 region has the DNA TGTGCCAGCAGTTTTGAGGGAGTCTACGAGCAGTACTTC. The chain carries TRBV12-3 or TRBV12-4 and TRBJ2-7; possible D gene TRBD2, 5 bases. V lost 3 bases and J lost 3, with 9 bases in between. CDR3 length: 13 residues.

This clonotype occurred many times. The chain links TRBV2 to TRBJ1-5; a weak D match, TRBD1 (5 bases). CDR1 SNHLY and CDR2 FYNNEI come from the germline V gene. The CDR3 loop spans 18 amino acids. Trimming removed 9 bases at V and 0 bases at J, with 24 bases between. The CDR3 region has the DNA TGTGCCAGTACCGATACTATAGGGGCAGTTTTTAGCAATCAGCCCCAGCATTTT. This codes for CASTDTIGAVFSNQPQHF.

This clonotype was found many times. The CDR3 nucleotides read TGTGCCAGCAACCCGGGACAGTACTATGGCTACACCTTC. Translated, it gives CASNPGQYYGYTF. This rearrangement joins TRBV12-3 or TRBV12-4 to TRBJ1-2; 7 bases line up with TRBD1. The length of the CDR3 is 13 residues. V lost 7 bases, J lost 3 bases, and 5 bases stayed unmatched.

In this sample, this clonotype turned up many times. The missing conserved phenylalanine or tryptophan at the end of this CDR3 makes a read error likely. The chain links TRBV12-3 or TRBV12-4 to TRBJ1-2; 9 bases map to TRBD1. This CDR3 region has 13 residues. V dropped 2 bases and J dropped 8; count of bases not matched to a gene: 3. The CDR3 DNA reads TGTGCCAGCAGTTTAAGGACAGGGGTCGGCTACACCCTC. Translation gives CASSLRTGVGYTL.

The table lists this clonotype with many counts. The chain has TRBV20-1 and TRBJ2-2, with TRBD2 matching over 9 bases. Per germline, CDR1 DFQATT and CDR2 SNEGSKA (reference sequence). The V gene end was trimmed by 0 bases and the J gene end by 4 bases; junction bases not matched to a gene: 3. The CDR3 covers 15 residues. The DNA for the CDR3 is TGCAGTGCTAGAGATGGCGGGGGGGTCACCGGGGAGCTGTTTTTT. Protein sequence: CSARDGGGVTGELFF.

This clonotype was recorded many times. The V and J genes are TRBV6-5 and TRBJ1-5; weak D call: TRBD1 (5 bases). The V gene's germline CDR1 is MNHEY and CDR2 SVGAGI. CDR3 length equals 14 residues. V lost 2 bases and J lost 4, with 9 bases in between. This chain's CDR3 is CASSYVGTNQPQHF. The DNA for the CDR3 is TGTGCCAGCAGTTACGTAGGGACTAATCAGCCCCAGCATTTT.

In its sample, this clonotype was seen many times. The chain recombines TRBV11-2 with TRBJ2-2, with 14 bases matching TRBD2. The V gene end was trimmed by 6 bases and the J gene end by 4 bases; junction bases not matched to a gene: 4. CDR3 length equals 16 residues. Germline V gene data show CDR1 as SGHAT and CDR2 as FQNNGV. The CDR3 loop is CASRGLAGVFTGELFF. The CDR3 nucleotides are TGTGCCAGCAGGGGACTAGCGGGAGTGTTCACCGGGGAGCTGTTTTTT.

This clonotype appeared many times. This chain links TRBV28 with TRBJ2-7, with 7 bases identical to TRBD1. The CDR3 consists of 14 residues. The V and J ends lost 7 bases and 2 bases, in that order; junction bases with no gene match: 8. Germline assignment: CDR1 MDHEN and CDR2 SYDVKM. Here the CDR3 reads CASTGTAHPYEQYF. The CDR3 DNA follows: TGTGCCAGCACAGGGACAGCCCATCCCTACGAGCAGTACTTC.

The table lists this clonotype with many counts. The chain has TRBV6-1 and TRBJ1-5; 7 bases fit TRBD1. J gave up 5 bases and V 5 bases, and 6 bases lay outside the gene matches. The CDR3 is 14 residues long. Germline-derived CDR1 and CDR2 are MNHNS and SASEGT. The DNA for the CDR3 is TGTGCCAGCAGTCATACGACAGGGTATCAGCCCCAGCATTTT. Its translation is CASSHTTGYQPQHF.

This clonotype came up many times. This chain connects TRBV7-9 to TRBJ2-5; a weak D match, TRBD2 (6 bases). Germline CDR1 and CDR2: SEHNR and FQNEAQ (reference sequence). The CDR3 is 15 amino acids. The V end was cut by 0 bases, the J end by 2 bases, with 10 bases between. The CDR3 sequence: CASSLAARGQETQYF. CDR3 in DNA: TGTGCCAGCAGCTTAGCGGCCCGGGGGCAAGAGACCCAGTACTTC.

This clonotype was recorded at least ten times. This sequence joins TRBV20-1 and TRBJ2-7; either TRBD1 or TRBD2 may supply D (5 bases each). The CDR3 has 14 amino acids. Germline V CDR1 and CDR2: DFQATT, SNEGSKA (reference sequence). The germline V and J ends were trimmed by 3 bases and 3 bases, with 15 bases remaining between them. CDR3 sequence reads: CSASGPGRSYEQYF. DNA of the CDR3: TGCAGTGCTAGCGGGCCGGGACGGAGCTACGAGCAGTACTTC.

This clonotype was counted many times. V is TRBV6-2 or TRBV6-3 and J is TRBJ1-6; D unclear. The CDR3 runs 14 residues. From germline, CDR1 is MNHEY and CDR2 SVGEGT. The V end was cut by 6 bases, the J end by 7 bases, with 13 bases between. The DNA of the CDR3 is TGTGCCAGCAGCGAACCGCGGGGAAATTCACCCCTCCACTTT. Amino acids: CASSEPRGNSPLHF.

V gene TRBV7-9 combines with J gene TRBJ2-5; 10 bases match TRBD2. Looked up from germline, CDR1 is SEHNR and CDR2 is FQNEAQ (reference sequence). With V trimmed by 5 bases and J by 5 bases, 5 bases remained unmatched. CDR3 length equals 14 residues. CDR3 nucleotide sequence: TGTGCCAGCAGCGCTACTAGCGGGACTGAGACCCAGTACTTC. Protein sequence: CASSATSGTETQYF.

This clonotype was seen many times. The V call is TRBV30, the J call TRBJ2-7, with TRBD1 as a possible D gene (6 bases). The germline CDR1 and CDR2 sequences are GTSNPN and SVGIG (reference sequence). This CDR3 region has 12 residues. With 2 bases removed from V and 5 bases from J, the gap between germline ends came to 10 bases. The chain's CDR3 is CAWSSQGHEQYF. For the CDR3, the DNA is TGTGCCTGGAGTTCACAGGGCCACGAGCAGTACTTC.

V usage is TRBV19 and J usage is TRBJ2-2, with D perhaps matching TRBD1 (6 bases). This CDR3 contains 15 residues. Trimming removed 0 bases from V and 3 bases from J, with 8 bases in between. Germline V CDR1 and CDR2: LNHDA, SQIVND (reference sequence). The DNA of the CDR3 is TGTGCCAGTAGTATAGAGGGGGCCTACACCGGGGAGCTGTTTTTT. Protein: CASSIEGAYTGELFF. The full variable domain, rest sourced from reference TRBV19 and TRBJ2-2, is DGGITQSPKYLFRKEGQNVTLSCEQNLNHDAMYWYRQDPGQGLRLIYYSQIVNDFQKGDIAEGYSVSREKKESFPLTVTSAQKNPTAFYLCASSIEGAYTGELFFGEGSRLTVL.